Listed below are T cell receptor beta chains from one sample, sequenced in a study of blood T cell repertoires in COVID-19. TCRdb keeps only in-frame clones here, not all; method: immunoSEQ multiplex PCR. Among around 140,000 clones, around 84% were seen once, and the ten largest hold 2% to 3%. Sequenced material: PBMCs or T cells enriched from blood (not recorded which). The receptors were sampled from a man aged 35-49 years with acute COVID-19. The CDR3 runs from the conserved cysteine through the conserved F or W. The D gene is left open where the match is weak. The size of a clone is reported for some rows only, either as once, few or many, or as a class for expanded clones.

>-|TRBV5-8|-|TRBJ1-2
CASSLDRKQGYTF
TGTGCCAGCAGCTTGGACCGTAAACAAGGCTACACCTTC
>-|TRBV6-5|-|TRBJ1-1
CASSYSRGGGGEAFF
TGTGCCAGCAGTTACTCCCGGGGGGGAGGGGGTGAAGCTTTCTTT
>-|TRBV15|-|TRBJ2-7
CATSRDQVGSYEQYF
TGTGCCACCAGCAGAGACCAGGTCGGATCCTACGAGCAGTACTTC
>-|TRBV5-1|TRBD1|TRBJ2-7
CASSSRGRIENEQYF
TGCGCCAGCAGCTCTAGGGGGCGAATCGAGAACGAGCAGTACTTC
>once|TRBV27|-|TRBJ1-6
CASSFAGRTSPLHF
TGTGCCAGCAGTTTTGCGGGACGCACTTCACCCCTCCACTTT
>few|TRBV18|TRBD1|TRBJ1-1
CASSDRSTGEGSTEAFF
TGTGCCAGCTCAGATCGATCGACAGGGGAGGGGAGCACTGAAGCTTTCTTT
>-|TRBV18|-|TRBJ2-5
CASSPPNQYQETQYF
TGTGCCAGCTCACCACCGAACCAGTACCAAGAGACCCAGTACTTC
>-|TRBV7-9|TRBD1|TRBJ1-6
CASSPTGGIESPLHF
TGTGCCAGCAGCCCCACAGGGGGCATCGAATCACCCCTCCACTTT
>-|TRBV19|TRBD1|TRBJ2-1
CASRQGPMEQFF
TGTGCCAGCAGACAGGGTCCTATGGAGCAGTTCTTC
>once|TRBV15|TRBD1|TRBJ2-3
CATSAPDREATQYF
TGTGCCACCAGCGCACCGGACAGGGAGGCTACGCAGTATTTT
>-|TRBV6-6|-|TRBJ1-3
CASSYSPGSDTIYF
TGTGCCAGCAGTTACTCGCCGGGTAGTGACACCATATATTTT
>-|TRBV7-2|-|TRBJ2-3
CASSSTLYTQYF
TGTGCCAGCAGCTCTACCCTCTATACGCAGTATTTT
>-|TRBV7-2|TRBD1|TRBJ1-2
CASSRTGESGYTF
TGTGCCAGCAGTCGGACAGGGGAGAGTGGCTACACCTTC
>-|TRBV27|TRBD2|TRBJ2-1
CASSFGSGGFRFF
TGTGCCAGCAGTTTCGGTAGCGGGGGGTTTCGGTTCTTC
>-|TRBV6-5|-|TRBJ2-1
CASRSLRTRFREQFF
TGTGCCAGCAGATCCCTCCGGACACGTTTTCGAGAGCAGTTCTTC
>few|TRBV14|-|TRBJ1-2
CASSQSGTHYGYTF
TGTGCCAGCAGCCAATCCGGGACACACTATGGCTACACCTTC
>-|TRBV9|-|TRBJ1-4
CASRADGGEKLFF
TGTGCCAGCAGGGCAGATGGAGGGGAAAAACTGTTTTTT
>-|TRBV7-9|TRBD1|TRBJ2-7
CASAGQGAGEQYF
TGTGCCAGCGCCGGACAGGGGGCAGGAGAGCAGTACTTC
>-|TRBV19|-|TRBJ2-1
CASSPQSGSYNEQFF
TGTGCCAGTAGTCCCCAAAGCGGTTCCTACAATGAGCAGTTCTTC
>-|TRBV3-1/TRBV3-2|-|TRBJ2-2
CASSRASAGELFF
TGTGCCAGCAGCCGCGCTAGCGCCGGGGAGCTGTTTTTT
>-|TRBV3-1/TRBV3-2|-|TRBJ2-1
CASSQEDTRRHEQFF
TGTGCCAGCAGCCAAGAAGACACCCGAAGGCATGAGCAGTTCTTC
>-|TRBV6-5|-|TRBJ2-1
CASSYSMTTQYNEQFF
TGTGCCAGCAGTTACTCGATGACTACTCAATACAATGAGCAGTTCTTC
>-|TRBV19|TRBD2|TRBJ2-7
CASSASRLAGVHYEQYF
TGTGCCAGTAGTGCGTCCCGACTAGCGGGGGTCCATTACGAGCAGTACTTC
>-|TRBV7-9|-|TRBJ1-6
CASSPAGGWNSPLHF
TGTGCCAGCAGCCCGGCGGGGGGATGGAATTCACCCCTCCACTTT
>-|TRBV10-3|TRBD2|TRBJ2-3
CAISGSSQREGTDTQYF
TGTGCCATCAGCGGAAGTTCCCAGCGGGAGGGAACAGATACGCAGTATTTT
>-|TRBV5-1|TRBD2|TRBJ2-3
CASAWGSGGPTDTQYF
TGCGCCAGCGCTTGGGGTAGCGGGGGCCCCACAGATACGCAGTATTTT
>-|TRBV6-5|-|TRBJ2-3
CASNAGYGGDTQYF
TGTGCCAGCAACGCCGGCTACGGCGGGGATACGCAGTATTTT
>once|TRBV2|TRBD1|TRBJ1-4
CASSDSTQGAGEKLFF
TGTGCCAGCAGTGATTCTACTCAGGGGGCTGGCGAAAAACTGTTTTTT
>-|TRBV6-5|TRBD1|TRBJ2-3
CASSYGTGGTDTQYF
TGTGCCAGCAGTTACGGAACAGGGGGTACAGATACGCAGTATTTT
>few|TRBV29-1|TRBD2|TRBJ2-1
CSTVGTSGGNEQFF
TGCAGCACAGTGGGGACTAGCGGGGGCAATGAGCAGTTCTTC
>-|TRBV10-3|-|TRBJ1-2
CAITGTDYGYTF
TGTGCCATCACCGGGACTGATTATGGCTACACCTTC
>-|TRBV18|TRBD1|TRBJ1-1
CASSPGQVGNTEAFF
TGTGCCAGCTCTCCCGGACAGGTTGGGAACACTGAAGCTTTCTTT
>-|TRBV5-1|-|TRBJ1-2
CASSPTEFYGYTF
TGCGCCAGCAGCCCTACGGAGTTCTATGGCTACACCTTC
>-|TRBV7-8|TRBD2|TRBJ2-2
CASSLGAGGLTGELFF
TGTGCCAGCAGCTTAGGGGCGGGGGGACTCACCGGGGAGCTGTTTTTT
>-|TRBV21-1|-|TRBJ1-5
CASKQQSPDRGPYSNQPQHF
TGTGCCAGCAAGCAGCAAAGCCCGGACAGGGGCCCTTATAGCAATCAGCCCCAGCATTTT
>few|TRBV24-1|TRBD2|TRBJ2-1
CATSEMSSGYNEQFF
TGTGCCACCAGTGAGATGTCTAGCGGTTACAATGAGCAGTTCTTC
>-|TRBV3-1/TRBV3-2|-|TRBJ2-1
CASSQVAGIEQFF
TGTGCCAGCAGCCAAGTTGCAGGGATAGAGCAGTTCTTC
>-|TRBV6-6|-|TRBJ1-2
CASSSPTANYGYTF
TGTGCCAGCAGTTCCCCGACTGCCAACTATGGCTACACCTTC
>once|TRBV7-3|-|TRBJ2-1
CASSRDSDNEQFF
TGTGCCAGCAGCAGGGACTCCGACAATGAGCAGTTCTTC
>-|TRBV2|-|TRBJ1-2
CASSKTENGYTF
TGTGCCAGCAGTAAAACAGAGAATGGCTACACCTTC
>-|TRBV5-1|-|TRBJ2-7
CASSLSLGQTYEQYF
TGCGCCAGCAGCTTGTCCCTGGGCCAAACCTACGAGCAGTACTTC
>-|TRBV7-3|-|TRBJ2-2
CASSLYGQGNTGELFF
TGTGCCAGCAGCTTATACGGGCAGGGAAACACCGGGGAGCTGTTTTTT
>-|TRBV30|-|TRBJ1-5
CAWSQQADQPQHF
TGTGCCTGGAGTCAACAGGCAGATCAGCCCCAGCATTTT
>-|TRBV10-3|-|TRBJ2-7
CAISGEYEQYF
TGTGCCATCAGCGGGGAATACGAGCAGTACTTC
>-|TRBV5-1|TRBD2|TRBJ2-2
CASSLGLAGATNTGELFF
TGCGCCAGCAGCTTGGGACTAGCGGGGGCGACGAACACCGGGGAGCTGTTTTTT
>-|TRBV28|TRBD2|TRBJ2-5
CASAEPSGRARETQYF
TGTGCCAGCGCCGAACCTAGCGGGAGGGCCCGAGAGACCCAGTACTTC
>-|TRBV2|-|TRBJ1-1
CASSREGGDGTEAFF
TGTGCCAGCAGCCGGGAGGGGGGTGATGGCACTGAAGCTTTCTTT
>-|TRBV5-8|TRBD2|TRBJ2-1
CASRSSGRSLNEQFF
TGTGCCAGCAGGTCTAGCGGGAGGTCTCTCAATGAGCAGTTCTTC
>-|TRBV19|TRBD1|TRBJ2-7
CASSLQGRHEQYF
TGTGCCAGTAGTTTACAGGGGAGACACGAGCAGTACTTC
>-|TRBV24-1|TRBD1|TRBJ1-2
CATSDLRDSFYGHTF
TGTGCCACCAGTGATTTGCGGGACAGCTTCTATGGCCACACCTTC
>-|TRBV5-3|TRBD1|TRBJ1-4
CARSLLDRGSILLFF
TGTGCCAGAAGCTTGTTGGACAGGGGTTCTATATTGCTGTTTTTT
>-|TRBV9|TRBD2|TRBJ2-1
CASSVGGGGADEQFF
TGTGCCAGCAGCGTAGGAGGCGGGGGGGCCGATGAGCAGTTCTTC
>few|TRBV3-1/TRBV3-2|-|TRBJ1-1
CASSQLETEAFF
TGTGCCAGCAGCCAGTTGGAGACTGAAGCTTTCTTT